These T cell receptor beta chains were read from a single sample in a study of glioma-infiltrating T cells after dendritic cell vaccination. Assay: immunoSEQ multiplex PCR; the TCRdb copy retains only in-frame clones and omits some. The data show about 90,000 clones, roughly four fifths seen once. Source: blood, taken after dendritic cell vaccination. Receptors originate from a human donor with glioblastoma. Both conserved end residues are part of each CDR3. The D gene is left open where the match is weak. Clone sizes are given selectively: once, few, many, or a class where the clone is expanded.

J gene: TRBJ2-2; D gene: -; V gene: TRBV9; clone size: -; CDR3 DNA: TGTGCCAGCAGCGTAGCAATCGGGGAGCTGTTTTTT; CDR3 protein: CASSVAIGELFF
J gene: TRBJ2-7; D gene: -; V gene: TRBV11-2; clone size: -; CDR3 DNA: TGTGCCAGCAGCGATCGGGGAATCACCTACGAGCAGTACTTC; CDR3 protein: CASSDRGITYEQYF
J gene: TRBJ2-5; D gene: TRBD2; V gene: TRBV5-1; clone size: few; CDR3 DNA: TGCGCCAGCAGCTTGGCCGGGACTAGCGGGTTGCAAGAGACCCAGTACTTC; CDR3 protein: CASSLAGTSGLQETQYF
J gene: TRBJ2-6; D gene: -; V gene: TRBV4-2; clone size: -; CDR3 DNA: TGTGCCAGCAGCCAAGATCCCCAGGCCAACGTCCTGACTTTC; CDR3 protein: CASSQDPQANVLTF
J gene: TRBJ1-5; D gene: -; V gene: TRBV19; clone size: few; CDR3 DNA: TGTGCCAGTAGTGGTGCAGGGGCGCAGCCCCAGCATTTT; CDR3 protein: CASSGAGAQPQHF
J gene: TRBJ1-4; D gene: TRBD1; V gene: TRBV15; clone size: once; CDR3 DNA: TGTGCCACCAGCAGAGGAGACAGGGGTAATGAAAAACTGTTTTTT; CDR3 protein: CATSRGDRGNEKLFF
J gene: TRBJ2-5; D gene: -; V gene: TRBV11-2; clone size: -; CDR3 DNA: TGTGCCAGCAGCTTTGAACGCGTGGAAGAGACCCAGTACTTC; CDR3 protein: CASSFERVEETQYF
J gene: TRBJ2-3; D gene: -; V gene: TRBV7-2; clone size: -; CDR3 DNA: TGTGCCAGCAGCTTAGTCGTGCGAGATACGCAGTATTTT; CDR3 protein: CASSLVVRDTQYF
J gene: TRBJ2-1; D gene: TRBD1; V gene: TRBV7-6; clone size: -; CDR3 DNA: TGTGCCAGCAGCTTAGAGGACAGGGGGCGAGGTGAGCAGTTCTTC; CDR3 protein: CASSLEDRGRGEQFF
J gene: TRBJ2-7; D gene: TRBD2; V gene: TRBV7-2; clone size: -; CDR3 DNA: TGTGCCAGCAGCGAGGGACTAGCGGGGACCTACGAGCAGTACTTC; CDR3 protein: CASSEGLAGTYEQYF
J gene: TRBJ1-3; D gene: -; V gene: TRBV5-1; clone size: -; CDR3 DNA: TGCGCCAGCAGCTCCGGGGGTCAAACTGGAAACACCATATATTTT; CDR3 protein: CASSSGGQTGNTIYF
J gene: TRBJ1-2; D gene: TRBD1; V gene: TRBV2; clone size: -; CDR3 DNA: TGTGCCAGCACCCTGGACAGGGGAGACGGCTACACCTTC; CDR3 protein: CASTLDRGDGYTF
J gene: TRBJ2-2; D gene: TRBD2; V gene: TRBV9; clone size: -; CDR3 DNA: TGTGCCAGCAGCACGACTAGCGGGGGGGCGGACACCGGGGAGCTGTTTTTT; CDR3 protein: CASSTTSGGADTGELFF
J gene: TRBJ2-7; D gene: -; V gene: TRBV12-5; clone size: few; CDR3 DNA: TGTGCTAGTGGGGCTGGACAAATGGATGAGCAGTACTTC; CDR3 protein: CASGAGQMDEQYF
J gene: TRBJ1-1; D gene: -; V gene: TRBV7-7; clone size: -; CDR3 DNA: TGTGCTAGCAGCCACAACGCGGACAGTGAAGCTTTCTTT; CDR3 protein: CASSHNADSEAFF
J gene: TRBJ2-4; D gene: -; V gene: TRBV6-5; clone size: -; CDR3 DNA: TGTGCCAGCAGTGGGCAGGGGCTAGCCAAAAACATTCAGTACTTC; CDR3 protein: CASSGQGLAKNIQYF
J gene: TRBJ2-1; D gene: -; V gene: TRBV5-1; clone size: -; CDR3 DNA: TGCGCCAGCAGCAGCCCCCGGGACTCGGCTGGGAATGAGCAGTTCTTC; CDR3 protein: CASSSPRDSAGNEQFF
J gene: TRBJ2-1; D gene: TRBD2; V gene: TRBV30; clone size: -; CDR3 DNA: TGTGCTAGGGGAACTAGCGGGGGGGCCAATGAGCAGTTCTTC; CDR3 protein: CARGTSGGANEQFF
J gene: TRBJ1-1; D gene: TRBD1; V gene: TRBV4-1; clone size: few; CDR3 DNA: TGCGCCAGCAGCCACGTAGGACAGGGGGGCACTGAAGCTTTCTTT; CDR3 protein: CASSHVGQGGTEAFF
J gene: TRBJ1-2; D gene: -; V gene: TRBV6-5; clone size: -; CDR3 DNA: TGTGCCTCATTTCACAGGGCCAACTATGGCTACACCTTC; CDR3 protein: CASFHRANYGYTF
J gene: TRBJ2-3; D gene: TRBD2; V gene: TRBV4-3; clone size: -; CDR3 DNA: TGCGCCAGCAGCCACAAACTAGCGGGGGGGTTTACGACAGATACGCAGTATTTT; CDR3 protein: CASSHKLAGGFTTDTQYF
J gene: TRBJ1-2; D gene: -; V gene: TRBV19; clone size: -; CDR3 DNA: TGTGCCAGTAGTAAGCTTTTCACAGCCGGTAACTATGGCTACACCTTC; CDR3 protein: CASSKLFTAGNYGYTF
J gene: TRBJ2-1; D gene: -; V gene: TRBV4-2; clone size: -; CDR3 DNA: TGTGCCAGCAGCCAAGAACTAGGGCGGGGCGAGCAGTTCTTC; CDR3 protein: CASSQELGRGEQFF
J gene: TRBJ2-3; D gene: -; V gene: TRBV30; clone size: -; CDR3 DNA: TGTGCCTGGGGGGGGGCAGGGCTGTACACAGATACGCAGTATTTT; CDR3 protein: CAWGGAGLYTDTQYF
J gene: TRBJ1-2; D gene: TRBD1; V gene: TRBV10-3; clone size: -; CDR3 DNA: TGTGCCATCAGGGGACAGGGCCATGGCTACACCTTC; CDR3 protein: CAIRGQGHGYTF
J gene: TRBJ2-4; D gene: TRBD2; V gene: TRBV6-6; clone size: -; CDR3 DNA: TGTGCCAGCAGTTTTTCTCGGGGGGGAAGAGACATTCAGTACTTC; CDR3 protein: CASSFSRGGRDIQYF
J gene: TRBJ2-7; D gene: -; V gene: TRBV6-1; clone size: -; CDR3 DNA: TGTGCCAGCCTCCGCAGCTACGAGCAGTACTTC; CDR3 protein: CASLRSYEQYF
J gene: TRBJ1-3; D gene: TRBD1; V gene: TRBV7-2; clone size: -; CDR3 DNA: TGTGCCAGCAGCTTAGCGCAGGGGGCGAGCTCTGGAAACACCATATATTTT; CDR3 protein: CASSLAQGASSGNTIYF
J gene: TRBJ1-1; D gene: -; V gene: TRBV5-1; clone size: -; CDR3 DNA: TGCGCCAGCAGCTGGATACAGGGTGTTGAAGCTTTCTTT; CDR3 protein: CASSWIQGVEAFF
J gene: TRBJ2-2; D gene: -; V gene: TRBV7-2; clone size: once; CDR3 DNA: TGTGCCAGCAGCTTAACCGGGTTCGGGGAGCTGTTTTTT; CDR3 protein: CASSLTGFGELFF
J gene: TRBJ2-7; D gene: TRBD1; V gene: TRBV27; clone size: -; CDR3 DNA: TGTGCCAGCAGTGAAACAGGGGGCTACGAGCAGTACTTC; CDR3 protein: CASSETGGYEQYF
J gene: TRBJ2-1; D gene: -; V gene: TRBV11-2; clone size: -; CDR3 DNA: TGTGCCAGCAGCTTAACACAGGGAGTTTACGATGAGCAGTTCTTC; CDR3 protein: CASSLTQGVYDEQFF
J gene: TRBJ2-7; D gene: -; V gene: TRBV6-1; clone size: once; CDR3 DNA: TGTGCCAGCAGCGTCGTCGGGCAGGGTGACTACGAGCAGTACTTC; CDR3 protein: CASSVVGQGDYEQYF
J gene: TRBJ2-2; D gene: -; V gene: TRBV6-6; clone size: -; CDR3 DNA: TGTGCCAGCAGACTCCTAGGGGAGCTGTTTTTT; CDR3 protein: CASRLLGELFF
J gene: TRBJ1-1; D gene: TRBD1; V gene: TRBV18; clone size: -; CDR3 DNA: TGTGCCAGCTCGCCTAGACAGGGGGAGTACACTGAAGCTTTCTTT; CDR3 protein: CASSPRQGEYTEAFF
J gene: TRBJ2-6; D gene: -; V gene: TRBV30; clone size: -; CDR3 DNA: TGTGCCTGGCAACAGCACTCTGGGGCCAACGTCCTGACTTTC; CDR3 protein: CAWQQHSGANVLTF
J gene: TRBJ2-1; D gene: TRBD2; V gene: TRBV6-5; clone size: -; CDR3 DNA: TGTGCCAGCAGCGCAGCGGGGGGCCAGGAAAATGAGCAGTTCTTC; CDR3 protein: CASSAAGGQENEQFF
J gene: TRBJ1-1; D gene: TRBD1; V gene: TRBV6-5; clone size: -; CDR3 DNA: TGTGCCAGCAGCAGGTTATTCCAGGGGGACACTGAAGCTTTCTTT; CDR3 protein: CASSRLFQGDTEAFF
J gene: TRBJ2-5; D gene: -; V gene: TRBV7-9; clone size: -; CDR3 DNA: TGTGCCAGCAGCCGAAGGACAGAACAAGAGACCCAGTACTTC; CDR3 protein: CASSRRTEQETQYF
J gene: TRBJ1-6; D gene: -; V gene: TRBV5-1; clone size: -; CDR3 DNA: TGCGCCAGCAGCTTGGAAGGGGCACTCAATTCACCCCTCCACTTT; CDR3 protein: CASSLEGALNSPLHF
J gene: TRBJ1-2; D gene: -; V gene: TRBV7-2; clone size: -; CDR3 DNA: TGTGCCAGCAGCCCCGCCGCCGGGACACCGTATGGCTACACCTTC; CDR3 protein: CASSPAAGTPYGYTF
J gene: TRBJ1-2; D gene: -; V gene: TRBV7-3; clone size: -; CDR3 DNA: TGTGCCAGCAGCTTCAGTGGCAGGGTGGACTACACCTTC; CDR3 protein: CASSFSGRVDYTF
J gene: TRBJ2-2; D gene: -; V gene: TRBV18; clone size: -; CDR3 DNA: TGTGCCAGCTCAGTAGACAGGGAGGACACCGGGGAGCTGTTTTTT; CDR3 protein: CASSVDREDTGELFF
J gene: TRBJ2-7; D gene: -; V gene: TRBV10-2; clone size: -; CDR3 DNA: TGCGCCGGCGCCGATGGTCAGGGGCCCCACGAGCAGTACTTC; CDR3 protein: CAGADGQGPHEQYF
J gene: TRBJ1-1; D gene: -; V gene: TRBV27; clone size: -; CDR3 DNA: TGTGCCAGCAGTTTGTACAGTAAGAACACTGAAGCTTTCTTT; CDR3 protein: CASSLYSKNTEAFF
J gene: TRBJ2-5; D gene: TRBD1; V gene: TRBV5-6; clone size: -; CDR3 DNA: TGTGCCAGCAGCAACACAGGGGCGGGTCAGACCCAGTACTTC; CDR3 protein: CASSNTGAGQTQYF
J gene: TRBJ1-5; D gene: -; V gene: TRBV6-6; clone size: -; CDR3 DNA: TGTGCCAGCAGTCTGAGCGGGGACGGTGATCAGCCCCAGCATTTT; CDR3 protein: CASSLSGDGDQPQHF
J gene: TRBJ1-2; D gene: TRBD1; V gene: TRBV2; clone size: -; CDR3 DNA: TGTGCCAGCAGTGAGACAGGGGCCTATGGCTACACCTTC; CDR3 protein: CASSETGAYGYTF
J gene: TRBJ1-6; D gene: -; V gene: TRBV2; clone size: -; CDR3 DNA: TGTGCCAGCAGTGAGGGGCAGACCAGGGAATTTTCACCCCTCCACTTT; CDR3 protein: CASSEGQTREFSPLHF
J gene: TRBJ1-1; D gene: TRBD1; V gene: TRBV5-6; clone size: -; CDR3 DNA: TGTGCCAGCAGCCATTCTGACAGGGACACTGAAGCTTTCTTT; CDR3 protein: CASSHSDRDTEAFF
J gene: TRBJ2-1; D gene: TRBD1; V gene: TRBV19; clone size: -; CDR3 DNA: TGTGCCAGTAGTATTCGTGGGACAGTGGGGAATGAGCAGTTCTTC; CDR3 protein: CASSIRGTVGNEQFF
J gene: TRBJ2-1; D gene: TRBD1; V gene: TRBV7-8; clone size: -; CDR3 DNA: TGTGCCAGCAGCTCGCGAGCCAGGACAGGGGGTACCGAGCAGTTCTTC; CDR3 protein: CASSSRARTGGTEQFF
J gene: TRBJ2-1; D gene: -; V gene: TRBV7-8; clone size: -; CDR3 DNA: TGTGCCAGCAGCTTCCTCGCGGGGCCCTACAATGAGCAGTTCTTC; CDR3 protein: CASSFLAGPYNEQFF
J gene: TRBJ2-2; D gene: TRBD2; V gene: TRBV7-3; clone size: -; CDR3 DNA: TGTGCCAGCAGCGTCCACCCCACCGGGGGGGCTAACACCGGGGAGCTGTTTTTT; CDR3 protein: CASSVHPTGGANTGELFF
J gene: TRBJ1-1; D gene: -; V gene: TRBV15; clone size: once; CDR3 DNA: TGTGCCACCAGTAGCGGTCCTAACACTGAAGCTTTCTTT; CDR3 protein: CATSSGPNTEAFF
J gene: TRBJ1-1; D gene: -; V gene: TRBV5-1; clone size: -; CDR3 DNA: TGCGCCAGCAGCTTGAGCGGGGCCCCGAAGGTGGGGACTGAAGCTTTCTTT; CDR3 protein: CASSLSGAPKVGTEAFF
J gene: TRBJ2-7; D gene: -; V gene: TRBV20-1; clone size: -; CDR3 DNA: TGCAGTGCGGAGGGAACCTACGAGCAGTACTTC; CDR3 protein: CSAEGTYEQYF
J gene: TRBJ1-2; D gene: TRBD1; V gene: TRBV27; clone size: once; CDR3 DNA: TGTGCCAGCAGGGGACAGGGTGACGGCTACACCTTC; CDR3 protein: CASRGQGDGYTF
J gene: TRBJ2-5; D gene: -; V gene: TRBV5-4; clone size: -; CDR3 DNA: TGTGCCAGCAGCTTGGAGACTAGTAGTGAGACCCAGTACTTC; CDR3 protein: CASSLETSSETQYF